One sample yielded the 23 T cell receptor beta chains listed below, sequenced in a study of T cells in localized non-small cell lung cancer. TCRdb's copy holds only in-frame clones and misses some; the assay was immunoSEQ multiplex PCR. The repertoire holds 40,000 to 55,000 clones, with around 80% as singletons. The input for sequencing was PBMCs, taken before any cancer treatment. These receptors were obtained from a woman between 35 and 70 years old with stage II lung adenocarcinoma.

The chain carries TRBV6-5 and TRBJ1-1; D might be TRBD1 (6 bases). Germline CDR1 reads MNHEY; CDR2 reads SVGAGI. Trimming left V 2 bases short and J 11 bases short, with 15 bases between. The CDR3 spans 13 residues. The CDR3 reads CASSYGTGGPAFF. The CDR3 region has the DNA TGTGCCAGCAGTTACGGGACCGGGGGGCCCGCTTTCTTT.

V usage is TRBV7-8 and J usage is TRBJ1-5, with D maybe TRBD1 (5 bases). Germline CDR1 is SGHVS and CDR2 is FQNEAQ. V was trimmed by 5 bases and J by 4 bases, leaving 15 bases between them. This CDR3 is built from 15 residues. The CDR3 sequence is CASSPRGGLNQPQHF. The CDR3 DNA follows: TGTGCCAGCAGCCCTAGGGGAGGGCTTAATCAGCCCCAGCATTTT.

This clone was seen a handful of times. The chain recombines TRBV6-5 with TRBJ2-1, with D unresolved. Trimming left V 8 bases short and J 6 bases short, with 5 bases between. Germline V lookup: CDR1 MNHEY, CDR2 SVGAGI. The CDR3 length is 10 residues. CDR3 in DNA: TGTGCCAGCGTCGGCAATGAGCAGTTCTTC. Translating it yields CASVGNEQFF.

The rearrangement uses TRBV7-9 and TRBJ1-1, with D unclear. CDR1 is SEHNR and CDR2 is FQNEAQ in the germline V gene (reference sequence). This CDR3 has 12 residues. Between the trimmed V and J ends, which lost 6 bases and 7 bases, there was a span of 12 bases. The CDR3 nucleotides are TGTGCCAGCAGGTTTTCGGTGGGTGAAGCTTTCTTT. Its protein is CASRFSVGEAFF.

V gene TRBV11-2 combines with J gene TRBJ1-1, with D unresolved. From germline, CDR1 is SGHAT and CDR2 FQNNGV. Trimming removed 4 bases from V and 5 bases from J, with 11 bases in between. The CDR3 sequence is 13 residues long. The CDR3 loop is CASSSSSGTEAFF. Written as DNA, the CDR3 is TGTGCCAGCAGCTCAAGTTCCGGGACTGAAGCTTTCTTT.

CDR3 DNA: TGTGCCAGCAGCCAAGACCCCGGGGCAGGGCAAGAGACCCAGTACTTC. Protein sequence: CASSQDPGAGQETQYF. The genes are TRBV4-2 and TRBJ2-5; D is tentatively TRBD1 or TRBD2 (5 bases each). V shed 0 bases and J shed 2 bases, with 13 bases lying between them. Looked up from germline, CDR1 is LGHNA and CDR2 is YNFKEQ. The CDR3 sequence is 16 residues long.

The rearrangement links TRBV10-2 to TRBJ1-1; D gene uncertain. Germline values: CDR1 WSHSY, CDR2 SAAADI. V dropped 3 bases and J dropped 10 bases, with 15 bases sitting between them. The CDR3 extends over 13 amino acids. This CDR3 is CASSDDVRRVAFF. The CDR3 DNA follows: TGCGCCAGCAGTGATGATGTCAGGAGGGTAGCTTTCTTT.

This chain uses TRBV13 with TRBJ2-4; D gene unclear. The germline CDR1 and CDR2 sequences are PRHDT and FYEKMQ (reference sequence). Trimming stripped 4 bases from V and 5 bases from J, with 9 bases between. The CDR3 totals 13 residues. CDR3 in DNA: TGTGCCAGCAGCTACCCCGGGCAAAACATTCAGTACTTC. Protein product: CASSYPGQNIQYF.

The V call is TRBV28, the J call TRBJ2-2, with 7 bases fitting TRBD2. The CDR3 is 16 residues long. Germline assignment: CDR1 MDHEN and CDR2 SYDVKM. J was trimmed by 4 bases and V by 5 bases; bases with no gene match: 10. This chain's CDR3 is CASSISRKRGTGELFF. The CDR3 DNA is TGTGCCAGCAGTATCTCGCGAAAGCGGGGCACCGGGGAGCTGTTTTTT.

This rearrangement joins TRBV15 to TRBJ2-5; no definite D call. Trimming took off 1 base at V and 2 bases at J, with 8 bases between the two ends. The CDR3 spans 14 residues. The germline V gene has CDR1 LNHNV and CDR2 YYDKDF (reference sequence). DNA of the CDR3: TGTGCCACCAGCAGAGTACCTTTTCAAGAGACCCAGTACTTC. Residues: CATSRVPFQETQYF.

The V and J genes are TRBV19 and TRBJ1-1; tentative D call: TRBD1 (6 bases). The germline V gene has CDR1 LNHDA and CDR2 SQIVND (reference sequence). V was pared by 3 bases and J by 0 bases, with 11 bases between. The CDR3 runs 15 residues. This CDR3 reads CASSMGGGMNTEAFF. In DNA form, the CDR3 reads TGTGCCAGTAGTATGGGAGGGGGTATGAACACTGAAGCTTTCTTT.

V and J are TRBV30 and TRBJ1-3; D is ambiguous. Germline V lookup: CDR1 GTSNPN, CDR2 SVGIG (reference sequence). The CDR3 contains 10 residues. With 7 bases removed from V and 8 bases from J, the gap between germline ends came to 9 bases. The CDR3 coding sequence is TGTGCCTACCTCGTGGACACCATATATTTT. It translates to CAYLVDTIYF.

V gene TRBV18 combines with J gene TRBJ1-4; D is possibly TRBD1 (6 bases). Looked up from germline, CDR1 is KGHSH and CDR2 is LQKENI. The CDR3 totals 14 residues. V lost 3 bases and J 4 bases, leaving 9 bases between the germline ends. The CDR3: CASSPQGFNEKLFF. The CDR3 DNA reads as TGTGCCAGCTCACCGCAGGGGTTTAATGAAAAACTGTTTTTT. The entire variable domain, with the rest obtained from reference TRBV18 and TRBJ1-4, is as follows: NAGVMQNPRHLVRRRGQEARLRCSPMKGHSHVYWYRQLPEEGLKFMVYLQKENIIDESGMPKERFSAEFPKEGPSILRIQQVVRGDSAAYFCASSPQGFNEKLFFGSGTQLSVL.

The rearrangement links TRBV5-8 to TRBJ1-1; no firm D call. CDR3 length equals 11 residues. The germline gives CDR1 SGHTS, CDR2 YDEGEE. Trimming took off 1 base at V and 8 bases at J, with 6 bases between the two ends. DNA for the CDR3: TGTGCCAGCAGCTTGCTTCGGGAAGCTTTCTTT. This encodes CASSLLREAFF.

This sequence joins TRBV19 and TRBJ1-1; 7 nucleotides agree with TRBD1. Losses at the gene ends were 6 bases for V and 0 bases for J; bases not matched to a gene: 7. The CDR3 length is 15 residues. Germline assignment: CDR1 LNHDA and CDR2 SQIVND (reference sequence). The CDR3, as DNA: TGTGCCAGTAGCACGGGACAGTTCATGAACACTGAAGCTTTCTTT. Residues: CASSTGQFMNTEAFF.

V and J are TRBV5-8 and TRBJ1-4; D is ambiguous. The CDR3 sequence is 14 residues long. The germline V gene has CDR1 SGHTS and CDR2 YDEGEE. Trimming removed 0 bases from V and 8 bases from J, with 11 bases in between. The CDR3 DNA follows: TGTGCCAGCAGCTTGGGCACGGGTGGAGAAAAACTGTTTTTT. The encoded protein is CASSLGTGGEKLFF.

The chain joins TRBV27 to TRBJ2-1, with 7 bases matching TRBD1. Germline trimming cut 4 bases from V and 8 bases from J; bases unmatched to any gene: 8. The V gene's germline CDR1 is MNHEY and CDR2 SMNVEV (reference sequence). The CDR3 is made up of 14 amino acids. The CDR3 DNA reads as TGTGCCAGCAGTTCTTACAGGGGTTTGCATGAGCAGTTCTTC. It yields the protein CASSSYRGLHEQFF.

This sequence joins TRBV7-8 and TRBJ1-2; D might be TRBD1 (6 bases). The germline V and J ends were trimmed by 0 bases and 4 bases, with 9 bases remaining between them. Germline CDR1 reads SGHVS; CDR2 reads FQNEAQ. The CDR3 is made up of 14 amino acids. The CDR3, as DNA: TGTGCCAGCAGCTTAGCCAGGGGAGGCTATGGCTACACCTTC. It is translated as CASSLARGGYGYTF.

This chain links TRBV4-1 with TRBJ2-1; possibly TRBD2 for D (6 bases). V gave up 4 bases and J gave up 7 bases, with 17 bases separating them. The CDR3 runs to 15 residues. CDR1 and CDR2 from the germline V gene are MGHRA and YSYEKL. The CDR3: CASSPTGLLRNEQFF. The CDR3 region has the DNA TGCGCCAGCAGCCCGACGGGACTCCTTAGGAATGAGCAGTTCTTC.

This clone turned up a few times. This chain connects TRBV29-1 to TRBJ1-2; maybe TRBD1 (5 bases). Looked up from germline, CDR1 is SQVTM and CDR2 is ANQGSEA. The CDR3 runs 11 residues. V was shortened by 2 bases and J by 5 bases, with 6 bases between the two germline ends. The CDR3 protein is CSVEWGYGYTF. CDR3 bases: TGCAGCGTTGAATGGGGGTATGGCTACACCTTC. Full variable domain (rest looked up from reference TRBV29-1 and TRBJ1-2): SAVISQKPSRDICQRGTSLTIQCQVDSQVTMMFWYRQQPGQSLTLIATANQGSEATYESGFVIDKFPISRPNLTFSTLTVSNMSPEDSSIYLCSVEWGYGYTFGSGTRLTVV.

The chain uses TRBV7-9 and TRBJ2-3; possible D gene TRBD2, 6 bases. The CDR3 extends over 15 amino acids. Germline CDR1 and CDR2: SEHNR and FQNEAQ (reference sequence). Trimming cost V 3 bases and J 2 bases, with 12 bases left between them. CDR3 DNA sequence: TGTGCCAGCAGCTTGGCTAGCGTGATCACAGATACGCAGTATTTT. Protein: CASSLASVITDTQYF.

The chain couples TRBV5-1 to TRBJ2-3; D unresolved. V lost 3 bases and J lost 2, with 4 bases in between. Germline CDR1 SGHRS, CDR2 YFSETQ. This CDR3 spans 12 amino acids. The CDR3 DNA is TGCGCCAGCAGCTACAACACAGATACGCAGTATTTT. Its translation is CASSYNTDTQYF.

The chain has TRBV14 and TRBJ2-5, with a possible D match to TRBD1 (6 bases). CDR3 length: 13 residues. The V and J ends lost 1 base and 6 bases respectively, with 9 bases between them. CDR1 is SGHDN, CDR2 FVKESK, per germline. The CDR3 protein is CASSQATGQTQYF. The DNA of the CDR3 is TGTGCCAGCAGCCAAGCGACAGGCCAGACCCAGTACTTC.